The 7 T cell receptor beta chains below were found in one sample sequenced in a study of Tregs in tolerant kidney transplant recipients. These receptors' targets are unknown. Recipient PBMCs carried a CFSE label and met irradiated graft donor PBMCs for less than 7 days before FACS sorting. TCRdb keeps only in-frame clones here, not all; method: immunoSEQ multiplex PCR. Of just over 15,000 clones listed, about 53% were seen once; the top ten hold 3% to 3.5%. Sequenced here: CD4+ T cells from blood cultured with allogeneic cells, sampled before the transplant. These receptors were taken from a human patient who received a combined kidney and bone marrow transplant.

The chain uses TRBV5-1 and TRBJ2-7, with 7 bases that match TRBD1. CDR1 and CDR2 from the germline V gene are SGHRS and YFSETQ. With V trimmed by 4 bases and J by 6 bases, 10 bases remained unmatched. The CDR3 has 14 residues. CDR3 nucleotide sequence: TGCGCCAGCAGCCCCGCAACGACAGGGTCCGAGCAGTACTTC. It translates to CASSPATTGSEQYF.

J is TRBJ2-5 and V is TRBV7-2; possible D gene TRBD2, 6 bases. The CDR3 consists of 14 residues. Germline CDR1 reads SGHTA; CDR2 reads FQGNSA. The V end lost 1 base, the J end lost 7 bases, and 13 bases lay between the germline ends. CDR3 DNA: TGTGCCAGCAGCTTAGAGGGAGGAGGGCGGACCCAGTACTTC. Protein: CASSLEGGGRTQYF.

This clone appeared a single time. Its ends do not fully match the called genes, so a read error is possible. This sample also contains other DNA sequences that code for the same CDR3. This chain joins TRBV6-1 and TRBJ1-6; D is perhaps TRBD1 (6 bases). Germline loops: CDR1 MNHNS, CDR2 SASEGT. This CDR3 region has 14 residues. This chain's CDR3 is CASSNRDPNSPLHF. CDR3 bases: TGTGCCAGCAGTAACAGGGACCCTAATTCCCCCCTCCACTTT.

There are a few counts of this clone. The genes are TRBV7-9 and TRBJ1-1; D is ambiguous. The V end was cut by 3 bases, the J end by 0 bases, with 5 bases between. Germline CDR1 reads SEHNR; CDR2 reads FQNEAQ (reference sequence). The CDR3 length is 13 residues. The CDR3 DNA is TGTGCCAGCAGCTTCAACATGAACACTGAAGCTTTCTTT. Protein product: CASSFNMNTEAFF.

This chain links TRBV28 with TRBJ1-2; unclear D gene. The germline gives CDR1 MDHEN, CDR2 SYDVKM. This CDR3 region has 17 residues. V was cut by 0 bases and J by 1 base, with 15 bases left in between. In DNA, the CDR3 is TGTGCCAGCAGTTTATGGCGGGGTAGGCGCGTTAACTATGGCTACACCTTC. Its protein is CASSLWRGRRVNYGYTF.

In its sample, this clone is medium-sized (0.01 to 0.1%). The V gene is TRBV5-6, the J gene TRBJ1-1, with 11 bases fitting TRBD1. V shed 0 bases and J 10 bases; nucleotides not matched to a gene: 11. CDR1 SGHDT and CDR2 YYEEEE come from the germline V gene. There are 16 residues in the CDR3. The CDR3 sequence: CASSLAGGQGVEGAFF. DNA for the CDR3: TGTGCCAGCAGCTTGGCCGGGGGACAGGGGGTTGAGGGAGCTTTCTTT.

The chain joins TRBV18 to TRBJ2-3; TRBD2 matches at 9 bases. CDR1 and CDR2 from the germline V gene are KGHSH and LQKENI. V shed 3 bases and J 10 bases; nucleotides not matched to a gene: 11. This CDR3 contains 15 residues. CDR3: CASSPTGTSLEAQYF. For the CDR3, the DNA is TGTGCCAGCTCACCTACCGGGACTAGCTTGGAAGCGCAGTATTTT.